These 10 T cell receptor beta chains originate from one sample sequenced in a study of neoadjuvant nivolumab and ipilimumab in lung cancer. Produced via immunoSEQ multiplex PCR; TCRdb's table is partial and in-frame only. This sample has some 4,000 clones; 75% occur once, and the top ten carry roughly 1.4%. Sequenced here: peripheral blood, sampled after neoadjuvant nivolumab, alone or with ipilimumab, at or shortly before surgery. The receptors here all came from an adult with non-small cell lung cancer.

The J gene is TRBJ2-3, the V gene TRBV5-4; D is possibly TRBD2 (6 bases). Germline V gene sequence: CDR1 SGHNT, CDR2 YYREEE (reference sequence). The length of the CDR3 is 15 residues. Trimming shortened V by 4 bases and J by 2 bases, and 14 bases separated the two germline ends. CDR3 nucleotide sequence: TGTGCCAGCAGCCCCGGTGGGACTCACACAGATACGCAGTATTTT. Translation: CASSPGGTHTDTQYF.

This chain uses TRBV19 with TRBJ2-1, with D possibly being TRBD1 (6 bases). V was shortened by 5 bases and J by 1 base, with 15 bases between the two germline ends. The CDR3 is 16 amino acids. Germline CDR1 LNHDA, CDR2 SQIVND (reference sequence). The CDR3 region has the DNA TGTGCCAGTAGTTCACGCCCGACAGGTTCCTACAATGAGCAGTTCTTC. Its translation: CASSSRPTGSYNEQFF.

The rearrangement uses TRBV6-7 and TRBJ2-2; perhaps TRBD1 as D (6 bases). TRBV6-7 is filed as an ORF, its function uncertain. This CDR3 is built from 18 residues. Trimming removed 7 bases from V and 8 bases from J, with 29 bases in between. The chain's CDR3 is CASTRKADRSLSSGELFF. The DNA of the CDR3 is TGTGCCAGCACCAGGAAAGCTGACAGGTCTTTGTCGTCGGGGGAGCTGTTTTTT.

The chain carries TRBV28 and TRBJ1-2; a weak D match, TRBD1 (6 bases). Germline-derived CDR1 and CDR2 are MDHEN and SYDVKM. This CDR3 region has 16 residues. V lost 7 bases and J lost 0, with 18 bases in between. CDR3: CASTTTGKKTNYGYTF. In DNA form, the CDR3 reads TGTGCCAGCACCACAACAGGGAAGAAAACTAACTATGGCTACACCTTC.

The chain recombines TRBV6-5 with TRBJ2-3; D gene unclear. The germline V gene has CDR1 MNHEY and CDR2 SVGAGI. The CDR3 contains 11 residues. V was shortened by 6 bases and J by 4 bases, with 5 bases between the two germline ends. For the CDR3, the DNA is TGTGCCAGCAGGCAGGCAGATACGCAGTATTTT. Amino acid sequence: CASRQADTQYF.

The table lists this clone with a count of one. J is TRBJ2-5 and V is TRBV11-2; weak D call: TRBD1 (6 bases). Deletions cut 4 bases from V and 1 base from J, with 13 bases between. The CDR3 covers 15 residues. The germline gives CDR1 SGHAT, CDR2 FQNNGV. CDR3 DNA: TGTGCCAGCAGCTACCCCAGGGGCCCCCAAGAGACCCAGTACTTC. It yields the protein CASSYPRGPQETQYF.

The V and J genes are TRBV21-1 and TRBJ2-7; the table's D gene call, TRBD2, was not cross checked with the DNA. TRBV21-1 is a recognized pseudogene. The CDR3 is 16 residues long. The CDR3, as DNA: TGTGCCAGCAGCAGACCGATCCGCGGCCAAGGCTACGAGCAGTACTTC. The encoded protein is CASSRPIRGQGYEQYF.

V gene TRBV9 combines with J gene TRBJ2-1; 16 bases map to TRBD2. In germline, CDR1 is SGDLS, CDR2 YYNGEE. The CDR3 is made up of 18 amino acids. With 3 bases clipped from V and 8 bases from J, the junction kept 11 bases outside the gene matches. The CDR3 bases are TGTGCCAGCAGCGACCCCGGGACTAGCGGGAGGGGTGAGGATGAGCAGTTCTTC. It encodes CASSDPGTSGRGEDEQFF. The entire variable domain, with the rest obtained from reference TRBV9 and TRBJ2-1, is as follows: DSGVTQTPKHLITATGQRVTLRCSPRSGDLSVYWYQQSLDQGLQFLIQYYNGEERAKGNILERFSAQQFPDLHSELNLSSLELGDSALYFCASSDPGTSGRGEDEQFFGPGTRLTVL.

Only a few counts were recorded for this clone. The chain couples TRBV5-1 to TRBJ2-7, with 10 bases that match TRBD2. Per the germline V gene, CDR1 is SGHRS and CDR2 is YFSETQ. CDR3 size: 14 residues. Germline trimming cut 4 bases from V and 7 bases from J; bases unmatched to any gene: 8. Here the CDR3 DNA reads TGCGCCAGCAGCCCTAGCGGGAGCTCGGAAGAGCAGTACTTC. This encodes CASSPSGSSEEQYF.

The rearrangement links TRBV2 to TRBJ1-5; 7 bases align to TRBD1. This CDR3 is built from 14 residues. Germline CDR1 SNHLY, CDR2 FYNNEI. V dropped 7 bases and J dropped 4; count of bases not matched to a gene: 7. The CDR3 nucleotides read TGTGCCAGCAATCCGGACAGGACTAATCAGCCCCAGCATTTT. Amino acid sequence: CASNPDRTNQPQHF.